The next 26 T cell receptor beta chains were all read from a single sample in a study of OX40 agonist ivuxolimab in advanced cancers. The library was generated by the immunoSEQ multiplex PCR assay. The source is immuneACCESS, and TCRdb retained only in-frame sequences with V and J called. Part of the clones is not carried over; for the studies checked, unresolved V genes explain less than half of this, and the remainder is unexplained. This sample has roughly 80,000 clones in its table, and around 82% of those were observed once. Jointly, the top ten make up 6.9% of the sample. Sequencing was performed on CD4+ or CD8+ T cells sorted from blood, taken in a trial of the OX40 agonist ivuxolimab. The receptors were gathered from an adult with an advanced solid tumor such as melanoma, head and neck, liver or kidney cancer.

The chain couples TRBV5-1 to TRBJ1-3; 7 nucleotides line up with TRBD1. Germline trimming cut 0 bases from V and 2 bases from J; bases unmatched to any gene: 2. The length of the CDR3 is 15 residues. Germline V gene data show CDR1 as SGHRS and CDR2 as YFSETQ. Here the CDR3 DNA reads TGCGCCAGCAGCTTGGCCGGGACAGCTGGAAACACCATATATTTT. This translates into CASSLAGTAGNTIYF.

The chain couples TRBV7-2 to TRBJ2-5; D may be TRBD2 (5 bases). Germline values: CDR1 SGHTA, CDR2 FQGNSA. The CDR3 contains 14 residues. The V end lost 5 bases, the J end lost 2 bases, and 12 bases lay between the germline ends. CDR3 DNA sequence: TGTGCCAGCAGCGCCCGGAGGTTTCAAGAGACCCAGTACTTC. Translation: CASSARRFQETQYF.

The rearrangement links TRBV7-2 to TRBJ1-2; D gene unclear. The CDR3 totals 13 residues. Germline V gives CDR1 SGHTA, CDR2 FQGNSA. Trimming shortened V by 5 bases and J by 5 bases, and 12 bases separated the two germline ends. CDR3 bases: TGTGCCAGCAGCCCCTCTCCTGGGTATGGCTACACCTTC. It encodes CASSPSPGYGYTF. Looking up the rest from reference TRBV7-2 and TRBJ1-2 gives the full variable domain: GAGVSQSPSNKVTEKGKDVELRCDPISGHTALYWYRQSLGQGLEFLIYFQGNSAPDKSGLPSDRFSAERTGGSVSTLTIQRTQQEDSAVYLCASSPSPGYGYTFGSGTRLTVV.

This chain uses TRBV27 with TRBJ2-1; D possibly matches TRBD1 or TRBD2 (6 bases each). This CDR3 region has 15 residues. The V gene lost 8 bases and the J gene lost 8 bases, with 22 bases spanning the gap. Germline-derived CDR1 and CDR2 are MNHEY and SMNVEV (reference sequence). The CDR3 DNA sequence: TGTGCCAGCCGTAGGGGGGCATCGGTGGTCGATGAGCAGTTCTTC. This codes for CASRRGASVVDEQFF.

The table lists this clone with a few counts. The CDR3 loop reads CSVEGSGKGLGTDTQYF. DNA of the CDR3: TGCAGCGTTGAAGGCTCCGGGAAGGGTTTAGGAACAGATACGCAGTATTTT. The chain recombines TRBV29-1 with TRBJ2-3, with D perhaps matching TRBD2 (5 bases). The V and J ends lost 1 base and 3 bases respectively, with 20 bases between them. This CDR3 has 17 amino acids. The germline V gene encodes CDR1 SQVTM and CDR2 ANQGSEA.

The chain carries TRBV5-1 and TRBJ1-4; D perhaps matches TRBD1 (5 bases). V was clipped by 2 bases and J by 4 bases, with 9 bases between them. The CDR3 totals 14 residues. Germline CDR1 and CDR2: SGHRS and YFSETQ. In nucleotides, the CDR3 is TGCGCCAGCAGCTTTACAGGAATTAATGAAAAACTGTTTTTT. It codes for CASSFTGINEKLFF.

In its sample, this clone was seen once. The V and J genes are TRBV23-1 and TRBJ2-1; D unclear. TRBV23-1 is known as an ORF, though its function is uncertain. V gave up 3 bases and J gave up 2 bases, with 8 bases separating them. The CDR3 has 14 amino acids. The CDR3 DNA follows: TGCGCCAGCAGTCAGGGCCCTACCTACAATGAGCAGTTCTTC. Residues: CASSQGPTYNEQFF.

This clone is a singleton in its sample. This rearrangement joins TRBV11-2 to TRBJ1-2; the D gene is possibly TRBD1 (6 bases). The CDR3 loop spans 14 amino acids. In germline, CDR1 is SGHAT, CDR2 FQNNGV. V lost 1 base and J lost 3, with 9 bases in between. The CDR3 spells CASSLGDTDYGYTF. For the CDR3, the DNA is TGTGCCAGCAGCTTAGGGGACACAGACTATGGCTACACCTTC.

This chain joins TRBV2 and TRBJ1-4, with TRBD1 as a possible D gene (5 bases). The CDR3 has 15 amino acids. Trimming cost V 6 bases and J 7 bases, with 18 bases left between them. From germline, CDR1 is SNHLY and CDR2 FYNNEI. This chain's CDR3 is CASSGRQRGGEKLFF. The CDR3 region has the DNA TGTGCCAGCAGCGGGCGACAGAGGGGTGGTGAAAAACTGTTTTTT.

The chain carries TRBV29-1 and TRBJ1-2; 7 bases are shared with TRBD1. Per the germline V gene, CDR1 is SQVTM and CDR2 is ANQGSEA. The ends lost 3 bases at V and 6 bases at J; junction bases unmatched: 1. The CDR3 is made up of 11 amino acids. The CDR3 DNA reads TGCAGCGTTGATGGGACAGATGGCTACACCTTC. It codes for CSVDGTDGYTF.

V is TRBV27 and J is TRBJ1-2; D call uncertain. Deletions cut 0 bases from V and 4 bases from J, with 9 bases between. Germline V gives CDR1 MNHEY, CDR2 SMNVEV (reference sequence). CDR3 length: 14 residues. The CDR3 region is CASSLSWGVYGYTF. The DNA for the CDR3 is TGTGCCAGCAGTTTATCGTGGGGAGTCTATGGCTACACCTTC.

The chain carries TRBV11-1 and TRBJ2-5; D is undetermined. The J call may be incorrect, as the DNA end agrees better with TRBJ2-7. CDR3 length: 15 residues. From germline, CDR1 is SGHAT and CDR2 FQDESV (reference sequence). CDR3 protein: CASSLGPDFSYEQYF. The CDR3 bases are TGTGCCAGCAGCTTAGGACCGGATTTCTCCTACGAGCAGTACTTC.

J is TRBJ2-2 and V is TRBV2; D is undetermined. In germline, CDR1 is SNHLY, CDR2 FYNNEI. Trimming left V 4 bases short and J 6 bases short, with 12 bases between. The CDR3 spans 14 residues. CDR3 sequence reads: CASSVGRDAGELFF. The CDR3, as DNA: TGTGCCAGCAGTGTCGGTAGGGATGCCGGGGAGCTGTTTTTT.

This sequence joins TRBV27 and TRBJ2-7; D tentatively reads TRBD1 or TRBD2 (5 bases each). The germline CDR1 and CDR2 sequences are MNHEY and SMNVEV (reference sequence). CDR3 size: 13 residues. With 6 bases removed from V and 6 bases from J, the gap between germline ends came to 15 bases. The CDR3 reads CASSGADQGEQYF. CDR3 DNA: TGTGCCAGCAGCGGGGCGGACCAGGGCGAGCAGTACTTC.

CDR3 in DNA: TGTGCCAGCAGCTTATCTCAGGCCCGTAATGAAAAACTGTTTTTT. Protein sequence: CASSLSQARNEKLFF. V and J are TRBV7-9 and TRBJ1-4; D is undetermined. V dropped 2 bases and J dropped 4 bases, with 11 bases sitting between them. The CDR3 runs 15 residues. Germline V gene sequence: CDR1 SEHNR, CDR2 FQNEAQ (reference sequence).

This rearrangement joins TRBV30 to TRBJ2-2, with D unresolved. Germline CDR1 is GTSNPN and CDR2 is SVGIG (reference sequence). V lost 0 bases and J lost 5, with 13 bases in between. This CDR3 has 15 residues. CDR3 sequence: CAWSVLGLGTGELFF. The CDR3 DNA is TGTGCCTGGAGTGTGTTGGGATTGGGAACCGGGGAGCTGTTTTTT.

V gene TRBV10-3 combines with J gene TRBJ2-3; 16 bases are shared with TRBD2. The V segment lost 0 bases and the J segment 10 bases; nucleotides outside the gene matches: 4. The CDR3 spans 16 residues. The germline gives CDR1 ENHRY, CDR2 SYGVKD. CDR3 nucleotides: TGTGCCATCAGTGAGTCCGGGACTAGCGGGAGGGAGGCGCAGTATTTT. Translation: CAISESGTSGREAQYF.

CDR3 residues: CASSSLPGEKLFF. The CDR3 nucleotides read TGCGCCAGCAGCTCCCTTCCCGGGGAAAAACTGTTTTTT. This chain links TRBV5-1 with TRBJ1-4, with unresolved D. The CDR3 has 13 residues. V lost 3 bases and J lost 8, with 11 bases in between. Germline V CDR1 and CDR2: SGHRS, YFSETQ.

The chain uses TRBV18 and TRBJ1-2; tentatively, D is TRBD1 (6 bases). This CDR3 is 16 amino acids long. Per germline, CDR1 KGHSH and CDR2 LQKENI. The V and J ends lost 3 bases and 4 bases respectively, with 18 bases between them. The CDR3 region has the DNA TGTGCCAGCTCACCGGAGGGGGGCTCCCAAGCCTATGGCTACACCTTC. This sequence encodes CASSPEGGSQAYGYTF.

This sequence joins TRBV7-8 and TRBJ1-1; tentatively, D is TRBD1 (5 bases). Germline CDR1 and CDR2: SGHVS and FQNEAQ. CDR3 size: 13 residues. Trimming removed 1 base at V and 7 bases at J, with 10 bases between. The CDR3 coding sequence is TGTGCCAGCAGCTTAGGGGGCAGGCTTGAAGCTTTCTTT. The encoded protein is CASSLGGRLEAFF.

This rearrangement joins TRBV9 to TRBJ2-5, with 7 bases identical to TRBD1. CDR3 length equals 15 residues. CDR1 is SGDLS and CDR2 is YYNGEE in the germline V gene. Trimming removed 3 bases from V and 3 bases from J; junction bases left unmatched: 8. The CDR3 bases are TGTGCCAGCAGCGCCGGGACAGCAGGGGAAGAGACCCAGTACTTC. This gives the protein CASSAGTAGEETQYF. The full variable domain, with the rest looked up from reference TRBV9 and TRBJ2-5, is DSGVTQTPKHLITATGQRVTLRCSPRSGDLSVYWYQQSLDQGLQFLIQYYNGEERAKGNILERFSAQQFPDLHSELNLSSLELGDSALYFCASSAGTAGEETQYFGPGTRLLVL.

J is TRBJ1-2 and V is TRBV2, with 7 bases matching TRBD1. The V gene end was trimmed by 7 bases and the J gene end by 2 bases; junction bases not matched to a gene: 4. This CDR3 region has 13 residues. Looked up from germline, CDR1 is SNHLY and CDR2 is FYNNEI. CDR3 in amino acids: CASNRGINYGYTF. CDR3 DNA sequence: TGTGCCAGCAACAGGGGAATCAACTATGGCTACACCTTC.

The V gene is TRBV19, the J gene TRBJ2-1; 9 bases are a match to TRBD2. J was trimmed by 3 bases and V by 3 bases; bases with no gene match: 12. Germline-derived CDR1 and CDR2 are LNHDA and SQIVND (reference sequence). The CDR3 extends over 18 amino acids. In DNA, the CDR3 is TGTGCCAGTAGTATCCCCAAACTGCGGGAGGGCCACTACAATGAGCAGTTCTTC. Residues: CASSIPKLREGHYNEQFF.

The genes are TRBV9 and TRBJ1-6; D is uncertain. Trimming took off 3 bases at V and 5 bases at J, with 12 bases between the two ends. The germline V gene has CDR1 SGDLS and CDR2 YYNGEE. The CDR3 covers 15 residues. CDR3 sequence (DNA): TGTGCCAGCAGCGGGAGGGCGAACAATAATTCACCCCTCCACTTT. The encoded protein is CASSGRANNNSPLHF.

The chain recombines TRBV11-3 with TRBJ1-1; D is undetermined. The CDR3 has 13 residues. Germline V lookup: CDR1 SGHNT, CDR2 YENEEA. V dropped 5 bases and J dropped 8 bases, with 15 bases sitting between them. The CDR3 DNA is TGTGCCAGCAGCCCTCGGAGGACTACGGAAGCTTTCTTT. This gives the protein CASSPRRTTEAFF.

CDR3 protein: CASSSTADSYEQYF. For the CDR3, the DNA is TGTGCCAGCAGCTCGACTGCGGACTCCTACGAGCAGTACTTC. This chain connects TRBV5-4 to TRBJ2-7, with D hard to call. This CDR3 has 14 residues. V dropped 3 bases and J dropped 0 bases, with 10 bases sitting between them. Germline lookup yields CDR1 SGHNT and CDR2 YYREEE (reference sequence).